A single sample gave rise to the 23 T cell receptor beta chains below, sequenced in a study of beta chain features in type 1 diabetes. Investigators reverse transcribed all isolated RNA, so they sequenced expressed TCRB transcripts. Sequencing was performed with immunoSEQ multiplex PCR; in TCRdb, only in-frame clones are kept and a portion is missing. The sample consists of 330,000 or so clones, approximately 15% of them appearing once. Sequencing used central memory CD4+ T cells from blood. The origin of the receptors is a man aged 25 to 45 in good health.

In the case of this clone: The same CDR3 also results from other DNA sequences found in this sample. The chain is built from TRBV7-9 and TRBJ2-5, with 8 bases aligning to TRBD2. The ends lost 3 bases at V and 4 bases at J; junction bases unmatched: 4. This CDR3 has 14 amino acids. CDR1 is SEHNR, CDR2 FQNEAQ, per germline (reference sequence). The CDR3 is CASSLASGLETQYF. CDR3 nucleotides: TGTGCCAGCAGCTTGGCTAGCGGGTTAGAGACCCAGTACTTC.

This sequence joins TRBV20-1 and TRBJ1-2; TRBD1 matches 7 bases. The CDR3 loop spans 11 amino acids. With V trimmed by 6 bases and J by 6 bases, 4 bases remained unmatched. Per germline, CDR1 DFQATT and CDR2 SNEGSKA (reference sequence). CDR3 in DNA: TGCAGTGCCGGACAGGAAGATGGCTACACCTTC. Its translation: CSAGQEDGYTF.

The chain recombines TRBV7-2 with TRBJ1-2; D gene ambiguous. The CDR3 consists of 13 residues. Trimming stripped 0 bases from V and 5 bases from J, with 7 bases between. Germline CDR1 and CDR2: SGHTA and FQGNSA. As DNA, the CDR3 is TGTGCCAGCAGCTTAGCTTCCAGATATGGCTACACCTTC. Its translation is CASSLASRYGYTF.

This sequence joins TRBV11-3 and TRBJ2-1; either TRBD1 or TRBD2 may supply D (5 bases each). The CDR3 has 16 amino acids. V was cut by 2 bases and J by 4 bases, with 15 bases left in between. Germline V CDR1 and CDR2: SGHNT, YENEEA. The CDR3 sequence: CASSLLGDGGYNEQFF. The CDR3 DNA reads TGTGCCAGCAGCTTATTGGGGGATGGGGGATACAATGAGCAGTTCTTC.

This clone appeared many times. J is TRBJ1-5 and V is TRBV27; 8 bases map to TRBD1. V shed 6 bases, J shed 1 base, and the junction held 5 bases outside the gene matches. The germline V gene encodes CDR1 MNHEY and CDR2 SMNVEV (reference sequence). The CDR3 runs 15 residues. CDR3 sequence: CASSAGTGSNQPQHF. The DNA of the CDR3 is TGTGCCAGCAGCGCCGGGACAGGAAGCAATCAGCCCCAGCATTTT.

This clone showed up just a few times. The V and J genes are TRBV7-3 and TRBJ2-3; D unclear. Germline lookup yields CDR1 SGHTA and CDR2 FQGTGA. CDR3 length: 14 amino acids. V was clipped by 1 base and J by 4 bases, with 9 bases between them. CDR3 DNA sequence: TGTGCCAGCAGCTTAAGGGGTACATCAGATACGCAGTATTTT. It codes for CASSLRGTSDTQYF.

The chain carries TRBV27 and TRBJ1-6; D uncertain. The V gene lost 7 bases and the J gene lost 1 base, with 14 bases spanning the gap. CDR3 length: 16 amino acids. Germline loops: CDR1 MNHEY, CDR2 SMNVEV (reference sequence). CDR3 nucleotides: TGTGCCAGCACCCCCGGGTGGAGTTCCTATAATTCACCCCTCCACTTT. Protein sequence: CASTPGWSSYNSPLHF.

This clone was observed many times. The CDR3 coding sequence is TGTGCCAGCAGCTCGGACAACCAAGGGGACATTCAGTACTTC. Translation gives CASSSDNQGDIQYF. The chain recombines TRBV7-9 with TRBJ2-4; D might be TRBD1 (5 bases). Germline lookup yields CDR1 SEHNR and CDR2 FQNEAQ (reference sequence). Trimming took 4 bases from V and 8 from J, leaving 15 bases between them. The CDR3 has 14 residues. The variable domain in full, completed from reference TRBV7-9 and TRBJ2-4, reads DTGVSQNPRHKITKRGQNVTFRCDPISEHNRLYWYRQTLGQGPEFLTYFQNEAQLEKSRLLSDRFSAERPKGSFSTLEIQRTEQGDSAMYLCASSSDNQGDIQYFGAGTRLSVL.

The V and J genes are TRBV5-4 and TRBJ2-1; 11 positions agree with TRBD1. Germline CDR1 SGHNT, CDR2 YYREEE (reference sequence). J was trimmed by 6 bases and V by 2 bases; bases with no gene match: 4. The CDR3 consists of 15 residues. The CDR3 region is CASSLGDRGVNEQFF. The CDR3 coding sequence is TGTGCCAGCAGCTTAGGGGACAGGGGGGTCAATGAGCAGTTCTTC.

This clone was detected a few times. The J gene is TRBJ2-5, the V gene TRBV29-1, with D perhaps matching TRBD2 (6 bases). CDR3 size: 11 residues. V was clipped by 7 bases and J by 4 bases, with 10 bases between them. CDR1 and CDR2 (germline): SQVTM, ANQGSEA. CDR3 in amino acids: CSGRAAETQYF. The CDR3, as DNA: TGCAGCGGGAGGGCCGCAGAGACCCAGTACTTC.

This chain joins TRBV7-2 and TRBJ1-1, with D possibly being TRBD1 (6 bases). CDR1 SGHTA and CDR2 FQGNSA come from the germline V gene. Trimming took 1 base from V and 11 from J, leaving 20 bases between them. This CDR3 is built from 15 residues. Here the CDR3 DNA reads TGTGCCAGCAGCTTAGGTACAGGGTCCGCCTCTTCTGCTTTCTTT. Translating it yields CASSLGTGSASSAFF.

The V gene is TRBV6-5, the J gene TRBJ2-5; D gene uncertain. This CDR3 comprises 13 residues. V was cut by 2 bases and J by 7 bases, with 11 bases left in between. CDR1 and CDR2 from the germline V gene are MNHEY and SVGAGI. The CDR3 is CASSYPLLGTQYF. The CDR3 DNA follows: TGTGCCAGCAGTTACCCACTCCTCGGGACCCAGTACTTC.

The chain has TRBV7-9 and TRBJ1-2, with TRBD1 matching 7 bases. Germline loops: CDR1 SEHNR, CDR2 FQNEAQ (reference sequence). The V segment lost 5 bases and the J segment 4 bases; nucleotides outside the gene matches: 7. This CDR3 region has 14 residues. DNA of the CDR3: TGTGCCAGCAGCCCTATGGGACAGACCTATGGCTACACCTTC. This codes for CASSPMGQTYGYTF.

J is TRBJ2-4 and V is TRBV18; D is undetermined. CDR1 is KGHSH, CDR2 LQKENI, per germline. The CDR3 runs to 15 residues. Trimming left V 1 base short and J 2 bases short, with 9 bases between. The CDR3 sequence is CASSPQPRSKNIQYF. The CDR3 DNA sequence: TGTGCCAGCTCACCACAGCCTAGGTCCAAAAACATTCAGTACTTC.

This clone was seen many times. The CDR3 region is CASSLLGVTDTQYF. Written as DNA, the CDR3 is TGTGCCAGCAGCTTACTGGGGGTCACAGATACGCAGTATTTT. The V gene is TRBV7-9, the J gene TRBJ2-3; D may correspond to TRBD1 or TRBD2 (5 bases each). Trimming removed 2 bases at V and 2 bases at J, with 8 bases between. This CDR3 is 14 amino acids long. CDR1 and CDR2 from the germline V gene are SEHNR and FQNEAQ (reference sequence).

The chain employs TRBV27 and TRBJ2-3; the match to TRBD2 covers 11 bases. The germline V gene has CDR1 MNHEY and CDR2 SMNVEV (reference sequence). The CDR3 runs to 15 residues. With 9 bases clipped from V and 2 bases from J, the junction kept 7 bases outside the gene matches. The CDR3 protein is CASRLAGWATDTQYF. The CDR3 coding sequence is TGTGCCAGTAGACTAGCGGGGTGGGCCACAGATACGCAGTATTTT.

This clone was counted a few times. The rearrangement links TRBV19 to TRBJ2-1, with TRBD2 matching 14 bases. CDR3 length equals 18 residues. The germline gives CDR1 LNHDA, CDR2 SQIVND (reference sequence). The V gene end was trimmed by 4 bases and the J gene end by 1 base; junction bases not matched to a gene: 6. The CDR3, as DNA: TGTGCCAGTAGTACGGGACTAGCGGGAGCAAGGTCCTACAATGAGCAGTTCTTC. Residues: CASSTGLAGARSYNEQFF. The full variable domain, its missing parts supplied by reference TRBV19 and TRBJ2-1, is DGGITQSPKYLFRKEGQNVTLSCEQNLNHDAMYWYRQDPGQGLRLIYYSQIVNDFQKGDIAEGYSVSREKKESFPLTVTSAQKNPTAFYLCASSTGLAGARSYNEQFFGPGTRLTVL.

The rearrangement joins TRBV5-4 to TRBJ2-1, with 10 bases fitting TRBD1. V dropped 3 bases and J dropped 5; count of bases not matched to a gene: 5. CDR1 and CDR2 from the germline V gene are SGHNT and YYREEE (reference sequence). The CDR3 totals 15 residues. CDR3 coding DNA: TGTGCCAGCAGCTGGGGACAGGGGCGAAACAATGAGCAGTTCTTC. This sequence encodes CASSWGQGRNNEQFF.

This clone was seen a handful of times. The same CDR3 also results from other DNA sequences found in this sample. The rearrangement uses TRBV7-6 and TRBJ2-5, with no clear D. Germline V gene lookup returns CDR1 SGHVS and CDR2 FNYEAQ. The ends were cut back, 2 bases at V and 5 bases at J, with 6 bases in the middle. The CDR3 is 12 residues long. The CDR3 spells CASSLRGETQYF. CDR3 sequence (DNA): TGTGCCAGCAGCTTACGTGGGGAGACCCAGTACTTC.

The V call is TRBV19, the J call TRBJ2-4; 9 bases agree with TRBD1. This CDR3 has 17 residues. Germline CDR1 LNHDA, CDR2 SQIVND (reference sequence). V shed 6 bases, J shed 0 bases, and the junction held 9 bases outside the gene matches. The CDR3 region has the DNA TGTGCCAGTAGAAGAGACAGGGGGGAACTAGCCAAAAACATTCAGTACTTC. This encodes CASRRDRGELAKNIQYF.

The V call is TRBV30, the J call TRBJ2-7; 14 bases align to TRBD2. In germline, CDR1 is GTSNPN, CDR2 SVGIG (reference sequence). The length of the CDR3 is 14 residues. Trimming cost V 3 bases and J 5 bases; bases outside gene matches: 3. In DNA form, the CDR3 reads TGTGCCTGGAGCGGGACTAGCGGGAGCCACGAGCAGTACGTC. Protein: CAWSGTSGSHEQYV.

The table lists this clone with many counts. This chain connects TRBV19 to TRBJ1-4, with D hard to call. Trimming removed 5 bases from V and 10 bases from J, with 17 bases in between. Germline CDR1 reads LNHDA; CDR2 reads SQIVND (reference sequence). This CDR3 comprises 14 residues. The CDR3 DNA reads TGTGCCAGTAGTTCTCAACCGCGGATCGGAAAACTGTTTTTT. Amino acids: CASSSQPRIGKLFF.

This clone was counted between two and nine times. The V gene is TRBV5-4, the J gene TRBJ2-3; D is unclear. Germline CDR1 is SGHNT and CDR2 is YYREEE (reference sequence). The CDR3 length is 15 residues. Trimming cost V 0 bases and J 7 bases, with 15 bases left between them. The CDR3 DNA reads TGTGCCAGCAGCTTGGACGATCGGTTAACTCATACGCAGTATTTT. This encodes CASSLDDRLTHTQYF.